The T cell receptor beta chain under discussion was sequenced for a study of T cell changes during pregnancy in multiple sclerosis. Germline-derived CDR1 and CDR2 are LNHDA and SQIVND (reference sequence). The CDR3 totals 15 residues. The V end was cut by 1 base, the J end by 0 bases, with 10 bases between. The assay was immunoSEQ multiplex PCR, and TCRdb's table has in-frame clones only and misses some. Among 30,000 to 40,000 clones listed, 85% to 90% were seen once. The sequencing used CD4+ T cells from peripheral blood mononuclear cells, collected in the second trimester of pregnancy. The V call is TRBV19, the J call TRBJ2-7; a weak D match, TRBD1 (6 bases). The TCR sequence derives from a female donor with multiple sclerosis, enrolled in a pregnancy study. CDR3 in amino acids: CASSIGQGNSYEQYF. CDR3 DNA: TGTGCCAGTAGTATAGGGCAGGGGAACTCCTACGAGCAGTACTTC.